The source of this T cell receptor beta chain is a study of T cell responses to AZD1222 COVID-19 vaccine (dated by TCRdb to the early 2020s). Concerning the study at large: AZD1222 recipients whose second dose came at about 4 weeks and those whose second dose came at about 12 weeks were combined into one group, since spike-specific TCR depth and breadth did not differ between the two schedules. TCR sequencing covered about 230 trial participants: 207 given two doses of AZD1222 and about 26 given two doses of MenACWY control vaccine. Trial participants were enrolled into age subgroups of 18-55, 56-69 and 70-plus years, which contained roughly 150, 30 and 60 TCR-sequenced participants, respectively.

A note on this clone: The antigen it binds to is not known. Base-call qualities are not available, and no considerably larger clone is one nucleotide away.

The intended sense of this specimen's time point label: baseline before first vaccination. The vaccinee samples were drawn from two UK trials, COV001 and COV002, one of which was a single-blind randomized controlled phase 2/3 trial testing AZD1222 (ChAdOx1 nCoV-19) in healthy adults. For TCRbeta chain sequencing, PBMC samples from trial participants were taken at day 0 and at day 28 after the second dose. The CDR3 regions of human TCRbeta chains were analyzed by immunosequencing. In the original analysis: TCRs in the repertoires were compared against a reference library of SARS-CoV-2-specific TCRs that had been generated with the MIRA antigen-specificity platform. Breadth was defined as the fraction of unique TCRs that were SARS-CoV-2-associated, and depth was defined as the fraction of total T cells that were SARS-CoV-2-associated. Using the MIRA data, each spike-specific TCR was assigned both to the spike region to which the TCR was reactive and to a CD4 or CD8 class. Log10-transformed breadth and depth values were compared by one-way ANOVA with Sidak's multiple comparisons tests. The table comes from immuneACCESS by way of TCRdb, which keeps in-frame sequences with V and J called. Part of the clones is missing from these tables; in studies checked, under half for an unresolved V gene and the rest for unknown reasons. V and J calls and clone size are those listed in that table; D and trimming were worked out from the DNA. This sample has fewer than 90,000 clones in its table, and roughly 88% of those were observed once. 11% of the sample is held by the ten biggest clonotypes.

Study-wide conclusions, independent of this receptor: Spike-specific TCR breadth and depth rose significantly after two AZD1222 doses compared with day 0 and with MenACWY recipients. Conclusions about previously exposed vaccinees were limited because only six AZD1222 recipients were SARS-CoV-2 seropositive at baseline. Most participants were white British and females outnumbered males, and the authors suggested that clonal diversity may have been underestimated. The vaccine-associated CD4 TCRs covered the entire spike protein, and the dominant responses fell in regions 160-218 and 743-854. The 56-69-year group was small, and its depth increase did not reach significance, likely because of low power. Reportedly, almost half of the unique spike-specific TCRs recognized epitopes lying outside the regions that are mutated in the B.1.351 and B.1.1.7 variants. Because no day 14 peak-response samples were available, repertoires were characterized only after the peak T cell response.

From the cysteine through the phenylalanine, the CDR3 covers 14 amino acids. The retained sequence is limited to the CDR3, 42 bases, with the frame set at the first base. V loses 5 bases at its end and J loses 6 bases; junction bases beyond the gene matches: 5. CDR1 SGHTA and CDR2 FQGTGA were looked up in the germline V gene. In this chain, TRBV7-3 is recombined with TRBJ2-1, with 9 bases matching TRBD1. This clonotype was obtained from an adult in good health. This sample comprised peripheral blood, obtained on day 0 of AZD1222 vaccination. The CDR3 reads as follows: CASSLDRGSNEQFF. The DNA is as follows: TGTGCCAGCAGCCTGGACAGGGGTAGCAATGAGCAGTTCTTC.